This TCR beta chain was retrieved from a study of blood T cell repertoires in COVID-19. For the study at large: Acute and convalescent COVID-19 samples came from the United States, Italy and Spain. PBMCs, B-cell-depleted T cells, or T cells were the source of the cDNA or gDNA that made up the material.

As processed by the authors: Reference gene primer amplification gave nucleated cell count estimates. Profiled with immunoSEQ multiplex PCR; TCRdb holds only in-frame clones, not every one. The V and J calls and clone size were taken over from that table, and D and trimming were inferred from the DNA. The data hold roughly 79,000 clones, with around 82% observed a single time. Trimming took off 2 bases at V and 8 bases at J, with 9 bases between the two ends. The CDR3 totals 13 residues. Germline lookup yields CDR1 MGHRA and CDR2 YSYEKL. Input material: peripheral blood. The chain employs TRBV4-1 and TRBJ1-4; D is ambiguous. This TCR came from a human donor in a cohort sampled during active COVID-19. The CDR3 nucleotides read TGCGCCAGCAGCCAACGGGAGGAGGAAAAACTGTTTTTT. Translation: CASSQREEEKLFF.